Each of the 29 T cell receptor beta chains below was sequenced from the same sample in a study of blood T cell repertoires in COVID-19. The protocol was immunoSEQ multiplex PCR, while the TCRdb copy is restricted to in-frame clones and leaves out a portion. Seen here are 220,000 or so clones, approximately 80% observed once, and the top ten hold approximately 1.3%. The sequencing input was PBMCs or T cells enriched from blood (not recorded which). These receptors were obtained from a woman in her thirties or forties with acute COVID-19.

The chain has TRBV18 and TRBJ2-5; D gene uncertain. CDR1 and CDR2 from the germline V gene are KGHSH and LQKENI. V dropped 0 bases and J dropped 2 bases, with 10 bases sitting between them. This CDR3 has 15 residues. DNA of the CDR3: TGTGCCAGCTCACCACCGTCTCCCTCGCAAGAGACCCAGTACTTC. This encodes CASSPPSPSQETQYF. Complete variable domain (other parts from reference TRBV18 and TRBJ2-5): NAGVMQNPRHLVRRRGQEARLRCSPMKGHSHVYWYRQLPEEGLKFMVYLQKENIIDESGMPKERFSAEFPKEGPSILRIQQVVRGDSAAYFCASSPPSPSQETQYFGPGTRLLVL.

The chain couples TRBV7-8 to TRBJ1-2; perhaps TRBD1 as D (6 bases). Trimming stripped 5 bases from V and 2 bases from J, with 9 bases between. CDR3 length: 13 amino acids. The germline V gene has CDR1 SGHVS and CDR2 FQNEAQ. CDR3 nucleotide sequence: TGTGCCAGCAGCCCGGACAGCAACTATGGCTACACCTTC. Protein: CASSPDSNYGYTF.

The chain couples TRBV3-1 (or the pseudogene TRBV3-2) to TRBJ1-2, with D maybe TRBD1 (5 bases). CDR3 length: 15 residues. Germline V gene lookup returns CDR1 LGHDT and CDR2 YNNKEL (reference sequence). The ends were cut back, 1 base at V and 5 bases at J, with 14 bases in the middle. CDR3 nucleotides: TGTGCCAGCAGCCAAGGACCTGGGGCCCCGTATGGCTACACCTTC. Its protein is CASSQGPGAPYGYTF.

This clone has more than one count but fewer than ten. The chain links TRBV5-4 to TRBJ2-2; the D is unclear. Germline V CDR1 and CDR2: SGHNT, YYREEE (reference sequence). Trimming removed 2 bases from V and 2 bases from J, with 7 bases in between. The CDR3 covers 14 residues. The CDR3: CASSLGVNTGELFF. The CDR3, as DNA: TGTGCCAGCAGCTTAGGAGTTAACACCGGGGAGCTGTTTTTT. Supplemented by reference TRBV5-4 and TRBJ2-2, the full variable domain reads ETGVTQSPTHLIKTRGQQVTLRCSSQSGHNTVSWYQQALGQGPQFIFQYYREEENGRGNFPPRFSGLQFPNYSSELNVNALELDDSALYLCASSLGVNTGELFFGEGSRLTVL.

The V gene is TRBV7-2, the J gene TRBJ2-1, with a weak D call TRBD1 (7 bases). The V end was cut by 4 bases, the J end by 4 bases, with 14 bases between. There are 15 residues in the CDR3. CDR1 and CDR2 (germline): SGHTA, FQGNSA. In DNA form, the CDR3 reads TGTGCCAGCAGCTCGCAGGGGGGCGGGTACAATGAGCAGTTCTTC. Amino acid sequence: CASSSQGGGYNEQFF.

This clone was found many times. The rearrangement uses TRBV7-9 and TRBJ1-5, with 9 bases identical to TRBD1. The CDR3 loop spans 16 amino acids. Germline loops: CDR1 SEHNR, CDR2 FQNEAQ (reference sequence). Trimming took 5 bases from V and 4 from J; bases not matched to a gene: 9. In DNA, the CDR3 is TGTGCCAGCAGCCTAGGACAGGGGAGATGGAATCAGCCCCAGCATTTT. Its translation is CASSLGQGRWNQPQHF.

The V and J genes are TRBV6-5 and TRBJ1-2; TRBD1 agrees at 8 bases. The CDR3 spans 14 residues. CDR1 and CDR2 (germline): MNHEY, SVGAGI. J was trimmed by 1 base and V by 6 bases; bases with no gene match: 4. CDR3 protein: CASRGQGNNYGYTF. The CDR3 DNA is TGTGCCAGCAGAGGACAGGGAAATAACTATGGCTACACCTTC.

The J gene is TRBJ1-5, the V gene TRBV3-1 (or the pseudogene TRBV3-2); TRBD1 is a possible D gene (6 bases). V lost 3 bases and J lost 5, with 11 bases in between. The germline CDR1 and CDR2 sequences are LGHDT and YNNKEL (reference sequence). CDR3 length: 14 amino acids. The CDR3 loop is CASSHGQNHQPQHF. In DNA, the CDR3 is TGTGCCAGCAGCCACGGACAGAACCATCAGCCCCAGCATTTT.

The CDR3 loop reads CASSGGFANTGELFF. The DNA of the CDR3 is TGTGCCAGCAGTGGAGGGTTCGCGAACACCGGGGAGCTGTTTTTT. V usage is TRBV2 and J usage is TRBJ2-2; a possible D gene is TRBD2 (5 bases). The CDR3 is 15 amino acids. With 4 bases removed from V and 0 bases from J, the gap between germline ends came to 9 bases. CDR1 and CDR2 from the germline V gene are SNHLY and FYNNEI. Full variable domain (rest looked up from reference TRBV2 and TRBJ2-2): EPEVTQTPSHQVTQMGQEVILRCVPISNHLYFYWYRQILGQKVEFLVSFYNNEISEKSEIFDDQFSVERPDGSNFTLKIRSTKLEDSAMYFCASSGGFANTGELFFGEGSRLTVL.

On this clone itself: Within the sample, other DNA sequences also encode this same CDR3. The chain employs TRBV4-1 and TRBJ2-2, with 9 bases lining up with TRBD1. In germline, CDR1 is MGHRA, CDR2 YSYEKL. The CDR3 totals 14 residues. Losses at the gene ends were 5 bases for V and 5 bases for J; bases not matched to a gene: 3. CDR3 protein: CASSDRGNTGELFF. CDR3 bases: TGCGCCAGCAGCGACAGGGGGAATACCGGGGAGCTGTTTTTT.

V is TRBV4-1 and J is TRBJ1-2; D is uncertain. Germline CDR1 MGHRA, CDR2 YSYEKL. The V and J ends lost 0 bases and 9 bases respectively, with 14 bases between them. The CDR3 is 14 residues long. CDR3 DNA: TGCGCCAGCAGCCAAGATCCTTTCGTCAGAAGCTACACCTTC. Residues: CASSQDPFVRSYTF.

This clone was counted a few times. This sequence joins TRBV5-4 and TRBJ2-1, with 8 positions matching TRBD2. Germline lookup yields CDR1 SGHNT and CDR2 YYREEE (reference sequence). The CDR3 length is 16 residues. V dropped 4 bases and J dropped 9; count of bases not matched to a gene: 15. The CDR3: CASSPGGAGSVGEQFF. In DNA form, the CDR3 reads TGTGCCAGCAGCCCGGGGGGGGCGGGGTCGGTTGGTGAGCAGTTCTTC.

The chain has TRBV12-3 or TRBV12-4 and TRBJ1-1, with no clear D. The CDR3 contains 10 residues. V was cut by 2 bases and J by 11 bases, with 6 bases left in between. The CDR3 reads CASSLSEAFF. CDR3 nucleotide sequence: TGTGCCAGCAGTTTAAGTGAGGCTTTCTTT.

The genes are TRBV2 and TRBJ2-7; 10 bases line up with TRBD2. CDR1 and CDR2 (germline): SNHLY, FYNNEI. This CDR3 has 15 amino acids. J gave up 5 bases and V 0 bases, and 4 bases lay outside the gene matches. This CDR3 reads CASSEAPGTSDEQYF. The CDR3 coding sequence is TGTGCCAGCAGTGAAGCCCCCGGGACTAGCGACGAGCAGTACTTC.

The chain carries TRBV28 and TRBJ1-1, with 7 positions matching TRBD1. J was trimmed by 7 bases and V by 6 bases; bases with no gene match: 11. CDR3 length: 14 amino acids. Germline V lookup: CDR1 MDHEN, CDR2 SYDVKM. In DNA form, the CDR3 reads TGTGCCAGCAGGACACCCGGGACAGCTCATGAAGCTTTCTTT. It encodes CASRTPGTAHEAFF.

V gene TRBV5-1 combines with J gene TRBJ1-1; a possible D gene is TRBD1 (5 bases). This CDR3 spans 14 amino acids. From germline, CDR1 is SGHRS and CDR2 YFSETQ. V was pared by 0 bases and J by 10 bases, with 16 bases between. CDR3 protein: CASSLARTGSGAFF. CDR3 coding DNA: TGCGCCAGCAGCTTGGCCCGTACAGGAAGTGGAGCTTTCTTT.

The rearrangement joins TRBV2 to TRBJ1-1; D remains ambiguous. The CDR3 is 12 amino acids. Trimming removed 8 bases from V and 0 bases from J, with 7 bases in between. CDR1 is SNHLY and CDR2 is FYNNEI in the germline V gene. The CDR3 spells CASRDMNTEAFF. CDR3 nucleotide sequence: TGTGCCAGCCGAGACATGAACACTGAAGCTTTCTTT.

The chain uses TRBV5-1 and TRBJ1-1, with 9 bases that match TRBD1. The junction had 13 bases not matched to a gene; V was cut back by 3 bases and J by 1 base. The CDR3 loop spans 18 amino acids. The germline CDR1 and CDR2 sequences are SGHRS and YFSETQ. CDR3 sequence: CASSWATGGNIKNTEAFF. The CDR3 coding sequence is TGCGCCAGCAGCTGGGCAACAGGGGGCAACATAAAGAACACTGAAGCTTTCTTT.

CDR3: CASSSPGLAGEFTDTQYF. The DNA for the CDR3 is TGCGCCAGCAGCTCCCCGGGACTAGCGGGGGAATTCACAGATACGCAGTATTTT. The rearrangement joins TRBV5-1 to TRBJ2-3; TRBD2 matches 14 bases. Germline values: CDR1 SGHRS, CDR2 YFSETQ. The CDR3 covers 18 residues. The V segment lost 3 bases and the J segment 2 bases; nucleotides outside the gene matches: 8. The entire variable domain, with the rest obtained from reference TRBV5-1 and TRBJ2-3, is as follows: KAGVTQTPRYLIKTRGQQVTLSCSPISGHRSVSWYQQTPGQGLQFLFEYFSETQRNKGNFPGRFSGRQFSNSRSEMNVSTLELGDSALYLCASSSPGLAGEFTDTQYFGPGTRLTVL.

With regard to this clone: The missing conserved phenylalanine or tryptophan at the end of this CDR3 makes a read error likely. No DNA is shown, since the ends of the CDR3 on it are uncertain; the CDR3 is the one TCRdb lists. This chain joins TRBV27 and TRBJ2-2; the table's TRBD1 call for D was not verified on the DNA. 15 amino acids form the CDR3, both terminal residues included. Germline CDR1 and CDR2: MNHEY and SMNVEV (reference sequence). The CDR3 sequence: CASSLHRDRGTPGMP.

The chain links TRBV7-6 to TRBJ1-1, with 7 bases matching TRBD1. There are 18 residues in the CDR3. The V segment lost 1 base and the J segment 0 bases; nucleotides outside the gene matches: 11. Germline loops: CDR1 SGHVS, CDR2 FNYEAQ. CDR3 sequence: CASSLGVAGGLMNTEAFF. The CDR3 bases are TGTGCCAGCAGCTTAGGAGTGGCAGGGGGGCTGATGAACACTGAAGCTTTCTTT.

The CDR3 region is CASSDRVRTEAFF. The CDR3 bases are TGCGCCAGCTCTGACAGGGTGAGAACTGAAGCTTTCTTT. This chain connects TRBV4-3 to TRBJ1-1; 7 bases are a match to TRBD1. V was pared by 8 bases and J by 5 bases, with 8 bases of the junction left unmatched. The germline CDR1 and CDR2 sequences are LGHNA and YSLEER. The CDR3 extends over 13 amino acids.

This clone has just one count. This rearrangement joins TRBV4-2 to TRBJ2-2; TRBD2 agrees at 13 bases. The CDR3 runs 17 residues. Trimming cost V 1 base and J 6 bases; bases outside gene matches: 5. Germline CDR1 LGHNA, CDR2 YNFKEQ. CDR3 coding DNA: TGTGCCAGCAGCCAAGGAACTAGCGGGGGGGCCTCCGGGGAGCTGTTTTTT. Amino acid sequence: CASSQGTSGGASGELFF.

The chain is built from TRBV15 and TRBJ1-2; 10 bases line up with TRBD1. The CDR3 loop spans 16 amino acids. CDR1 and CDR2 from the germline V gene are LNHNV and YYDKDF (reference sequence). The V segment lost 3 bases and the J segment 8 bases; nucleotides outside the gene matches: 12. The CDR3 nucleotides are TGTGCCACCAGCAGTGATATCCGGGACAGGGGAGTCGGCTACACCTTC. It encodes CATSSDIRDRGVGYTF.

CDR3 in amino acids: CASTWAGSNEQYF. The CDR3 DNA sequence: TGTGCCAGCACCTGGGCGGGGTCCAACGAGCAGTACTTC. The chain recombines TRBV27 with TRBJ2-7; possible D gene TRBD2, 6 bases. The CDR3 has 13 residues. Trimming removed 7 bases from V and 5 bases from J, with 15 bases in between. CDR1 and CDR2 (germline): MNHEY, SMNVEV (reference sequence).

Regarding this clone: In the same sample, other DNA sequences code for this CDR3. The V gene is TRBV3-1 (or the pseudogene TRBV3-2), the J gene TRBJ2-3; D unresolved. The V gene's germline CDR1 is LGHDT and CDR2 YNNKEL (reference sequence). V was pared by 0 bases and J by 4 bases, with 8 bases between. The CDR3 length is 14 residues. CDR3 sequence: CASSQDRRSDTQYF. The CDR3 DNA reads TGTGCCAGCAGCCAAGATAGGAGATCAGATACGCAGTATTTT.

The chain employs TRBV2 and TRBJ2-1, with a tentative D call TRBD2 (5 bases). CDR1 and CDR2 (germline): SNHLY, FYNNEI. Trimming cost V 3 bases and J 9 bases, with 18 bases left between them. This CDR3 is 15 amino acids long. The CDR3 region has the DNA TGTGCCAGCAGTGATCCCCTCGTCCCTAGCTCTGAGCAGTTCTTC. It specifies CASSDPLVPSSEQFF.

The chain employs TRBV6-5 and TRBJ2-7; 8 bases fit TRBD2. Germline loops: CDR1 MNHEY, CDR2 SVGAGI. Trimming took 11 bases from V and 0 from J; bases not matched to a gene: 6. This CDR3 spans 13 amino acids. In nucleotides, the CDR3 is TGTGCCGGAACTAGCGGAACCTCCTACGAGCAGTACTTC. Its protein is CAGTSGTSYEQYF.

The chain has TRBV19 and TRBJ1-2; 7 nucleotides line up with TRBD1. Trimming at V came to 3 bases and at J to 4 bases, leaving 8 bases not matched to a gene. CDR1 LNHDA and CDR2 SQIVND come from the germline V gene (reference sequence). CDR3 length equals 15 residues. CDR3 residues: CASSMGQQRIYGYTF. In DNA, the CDR3 is TGTGCCAGTAGTATGGGACAGCAGCGGATCTATGGCTACACCTTC. Using reference TRBV19 and TRBJ1-2 for the parts outside the CDR3, the full variable domain is DGGITQSPKYLFRKEGQNVTLSCEQNLNHDAMYWYRQDPGQGLRLIYYSQIVNDFQKGDIAEGYSVSREKKESFPLTVTSAQKNPTAFYLCASSMGQQRIYGYTFGSGTRLTVV.